This record concerns one T cell receptor (beta chain) sequence. This clonotype was seen a few times. What antigen it recognizes has not been identified. No base-level quality is on record; no much larger clone is a single base apart. The sample is drawn from a study of T cells after yellow fever vaccination (dated by TCRdb to the late 2010s). Study-level background: Libraries from fractions with low cell numbers were prepared with the SMART-Seq v4 Ultra Low Input RNA kit. Two healthy male donors made up the cohort, one aged 18 to 30 years and the other aged 30 to 39 years. To follow T-cell clones before and after both primary and booster YFV17D yellow fever vaccination, bulk TCR alpha and beta repertoires underwent longitudinal sequencing. Blood was collected at multiple timepoints before and after primary and secondary immunization, and bulk PBMC replicates and cell subsets were isolated.

V is cut back by 2 bases and J by 4 bases, with 3 bases in the junction unmatched. There are 14 amino acids in the CDR3, from cysteine to phenylalanine inclusive. The sequence is cut down to CDR3 DNA, 42 bases in frame from base 1. Via the germline V gene, CDR1 is KGHDR and CDR2 SFDVKD. What the treatment or condition label conveys for this sample: live attenuated yellow fever vaccine strain. A standard Ficoll-Paque protocol was used to isolate PBMCs from peripheral blood. CD4 and CD8 T-cell fractions were isolated with Dynabeads CD4 and CD8 positive selection kits. TriZol was used to extract RNA from bulk PBMCs, from CD4 and CD8 fractions, and from dextramer-positive and dextramer-negative fractions. Findings and caveats that apply to the study as a whole: Because the study included only a couple of donors, the extent to which the findings can be generalized is limited. Computational filtering was required because FACS-sorted repertoires could contain abundant contaminating clonotypes from the bulk population. Compared with the primary T-cell response, the secondary T-cell response was faster but weaker, reaching its peak on day 5 rather than on day 15. Most clones expanded after primary vaccination were re-detected after the booster (around 96% of CD4 and about 88% of CD8), suggesting broad memory maintenance. A small share of clonotypes occurred in both CD4 and CD8 compartments, likely arising from convergent recombination.

TCR cDNA was made using 5'RACE template switching, a step that added a universal primer site and unique molecular identifiers. Priming of cDNA synthesis was performed from both the TCR alpha and TCR beta constant segments. Libraries were amplified in two PCR steps, with sample barcodes and sequencing adapters added in the second step. Libraries were sequenced on Illumina HiSeq 2500 (2x100 bp) or NovaSeq (2x150 bp). Per the source publication's procedure: MIGEC was used to demultiplex reads and collapse the reads into UMI consensus sequences, and MiXCR was used for V(D)J alignment. Using edgeR on replicate PBMC samples, clonotypes were called vaccine-responding if FDR was below 0.01 and the log2 fold change was above 5 up to day 15. Each bulk clonotype received a CD4 or CD8 identity based on whether the sequenced CD4 or CD8 repertoire contained that clonotype at higher abundance. TCRdb cleaned the public reads at Q25 with fastp, built clones with MiXCR and kept in-frame beta chains. CDR3 protein sequences are deduplicated, and each keeps its most common genes and DNA. The V and J calls follow TCRdb's processing rather than the paper's. This sample has 160,000 or so distinct CDR3 sequences in its table, and more than 5.5% of those were observed once. The ten largest clones take up around 2.3% of the sample.

Sequencing was performed on CD4+ T cells sorted from PBMCs, taken 5 days after the first yellow fever vaccination. The receptor comes from a man aged 18 to 35 who received the YFV17D yellow fever vaccine. The chain was built from TRBV24-1 and TRBJ1-2; TRBD1 aligns with 7 central bases. The nucleotides are TGTGCCACCAGTGATTCCGACAGGGTCTATGGCTACACCTTC. It translates to CATSDSDRVYGYTF.